What follows is one T cell receptor beta chain and its context. V shed 3 bases, J shed 5 bases, and the junction held 15 bases outside the gene matches. The CDR3 runs 17 residues. Germline V gene sequence: CDR1 SQVTM, CDR2 ANQGSEA. This entry belongs to a study of blood T cells in healthy people across ages. Together with a sample-barcoded 5' primer, a J-beta primer mix was included in a second PCR lasting about 6 to 11 cycles. Using its own MiXCR run on the 5' RACE reads, TCRdb lists one record per CDR3 protein. Among more than 900,000 distinct CDR3 sequences listed, about 25% were seen once. The sample was also reused in another study, on T cells of mothers and their children.

The gene calls are TRBV29-1 and TRBJ2-5; 10 nucleotides agree with TRBD1. The sample consisted of blood. This TCR was sampled from a girl aged 2 to 10 in good health. The CDR3 spells CSVEGATGGVPRETQYF. The CDR3 DNA is TGCAGCGTTGAGGGTGCGACAGGGGGCGTACCTAGGGAGACCCAGTACTTC.